This T cell receptor beta chain was captured by sequencing in a study of cytotoxic CD8 clonotypes in ibrutinib-treated CLL. General study results and limits: Clonality increased at ibrutinib response, then returned toward baseline at progression.

The CDR3 has 14 residues. Germline CDR1 is MNHNY and CDR2 is SVGAGI (reference sequence). Trimming at V came to 6 bases and at J to 8 bases, leaving 12 bases not matched to a gene. Worth noting for this clone: Its antigen is not known.

Using immunoSEQ multiplex PCR, the repertoire was profiled, and TCRdb retains in-frame clones only, with some absent. Of about 150,000 clones listed, about four fifths are singletons. The chain carries TRBV6-6 and TRBJ1-2; 7 bases match TRBD1. This receptor was taken from a human donor with chronic lymphocytic leukemia. Material: PBMCs, obtained after 12 months of ibrutinib treatment. The DNA of the CDR3 is TGTGCCAGCAGCCTTGGGAGGGGGCAGGGAGGCTACACCTTC. Protein: CASSLGRGQGGYTF.